Listed below are T cell receptor beta chains from one sample, sequenced in a study of tumor-infiltrating lymphocytes in oesophageal squamous cell carcinoma. MiXCR was run by TCRdb on the PCR reads, yielding one entry per CDR3 protein. The sample has about 6,700 distinct CDR3 sequences, 15% seen once. Sequencing input: normal esophageal tissue next to the tumor. The receptors were sampled from a male donor with esophageal squamous cell carcinoma. The CDR3 runs from the conserved cysteine through the conserved F or W. A D gene is named only where the DNA matches it firmly. Size is stated for part of the rows, as once, few or many counts, or as a class when the clone is expanded.

>TRBD1|TRBV7-9|12|TRBJ1-4|NA
TGTGCCAGCAGCTTCGACAGGGCAAAACTGTTTTTT
CASSFDRAKLFF
>NA|TRBV5-5|16|TRBJ2-1|many
TGTGCCAGCAGCCCGGACGCAGACAGCTCCTACAATGAGCAGTTCTTC
CASSPDADSSYNEQFF
>NA|TRBV11-2|11|TRBJ2-3|many
TGTGCCAGCAGCTTAGATGATACGCAGTATTTT
CASSLDDTQYF
>TRBD1|TRBV3-1|15|TRBJ2-1|few
TGTGCCAGCAGCCTGCCGGGACAGGGGGTCAGTGAGCAGTTCTTC
CASSLPGQGVSEQFF
>TRBD2|TRBV6-1|16|TRBJ2-1|many
TGTGCCAGCTTAAAGGATAGCGGGGGGGCCGGGAATGAGCAGTTCTTC
CASLKDSGGAGNEQFF
>NA|TRBV6-1|15|TRBJ2-1|medium-sized
TGTGCCAGCAGTGAACACGGCGCGGGGAGGCCGTCGCAGTTCTTC
CASSEHGAGRPSQFF
>TRBD2|TRBV11-3|14|TRBJ2-1|many
TGTGCCAGCAGCCCTAGCGGGGGGGCTAATGAGCAGTTCTTC
CASSPSGGANEQFF
>NA|TRBV6-1|14|TRBJ2-5|medium-sized
TGTGCCAGCAGTCAAGGGACCCTCCAAGAGACCCAGTACTTC
CASSQGTLQETQYF
>NA|TRBV6-1|15|TRBJ2-2|medium-sized
TGTGCCAGCAGCAAACAGGGAAGGAACACCGGGGAGCTGTTTTTT
CASSKQGRNTGELFF
>NA|TRBV6-1|14|TRBJ1-1|many
TGTGCCAGCAGAGCATACCTTGGGGACACTGAAGCTTTCTTT
CASRAYLGDTEAFF
>NA|TRBV11-3|15|TRBJ2-1|many
TGTGCCAGCAGCGCCGAGCTAGCGAGAGGGAATGAGCAGTTCTTC
CASSAELARGNEQFF
>NA|TRBV5-6|14|TRBJ2-7|NA
TGTGCCAGCAGTCCCATGGACGCAACCTACGAGCAGTACTTC
CASSPMDATYEQYF
>NA|TRBV7-8|14|TRBJ1-1|large
TGTGCCAGCACCCCGGCGGGAATGAACACTGAAGCTTTCTTT
CASTPAGMNTEAFF
>TRBD1|TRBV7-7|14|TRBJ2-5|medium-sized
TGTGCTAGCAGCTTAGGGACAGGACAAGAGACCCAGTACTTC
CASSLGTGQETQYF
>NA|TRBV24-1|17|TRBJ2-5|many
TGTGCCACCAGTGATGAAACCGGGACAATGGGCCAAGAGACCCAGTACTTC
CATSDETGTMGQETQYF
>NA|TRBV27|10|TRBJ2-6|few
NA
CALLWLHLRF
>NA|TRBV2|18|TRBJ2-7|many
TGTGCCAGCAGTGACGAACTAGAGCGAATCAAGGGGTCCTACGAGCAGTACTTC
CASSDELERIKGSYEQYF
>NA|TRBV19|14|TRBJ2-1|many
TGTGCCAGTAGTATGACCAGGGCAGTCAATGAGCAGTTCTTC
CASSMTRAVNEQFF
>NA|TRBV5-1|14|TRBJ1-1|many
TGCGCCAGCAGCCGGGACGGGAAGAACACTGAAGCTTTCTTT
CASSRDGKNTEAFF
>NA|TRBV7-9|14|TRBJ1-5|many
TGTGCCAGCAGCTTAGCGGGTGGAAATCAGCCCCAGCATTTT
CASSLAGGNQPQHF
>TRBD1|TRBV12-3/TRBV12-4|16|TRBJ1-2|medium-sized
TGTGCCAGCAGTTTAGGGACAGGAGATTTGCACTATGGCTACACCTTC
CASSLGTGDLHYGYTF
>TRBD2|TRBV6-1|14|TRBJ2-5|many
TGTGCCAGCAGTGCTGCGGGGGTAACCGGGGAGCAGTACTTC
CASSAAGVTGEQYF
>NA|TRBV2|14|TRBJ2-7|many
TGTGCCAGCAGTGAAAGGGGATTCGCCTACGAGCAGTACTTC
CASSERGFAYEQYF
>TRBD1|TRBV18|15|TRBJ2-2|medium-sized
TGTGCCAGCTCATCGTTCCCCAGGGGGACCGGGGAGCTGTTTTTT
CASSSFPRGTGELFF